What follows describes a single T cell receptor beta chain. The data belong to a study of blood T cell repertoires in COVID-19. Enrolled during active infection, Seattle patients were then followed longitudinally. Source study methods: Amplification from reference gene primers served as the basis for estimated nucleated cell counts. Data came from immunoSEQ multiplex PCR; TCRdb stores just in-frame clones and leaves some out. Clonal size and the V and J genes are those of that table, whereas D and trimming came from the DNA. The data hold 250,000 to 300,000 clones, with around 90% observed a single time. The CDR3 extends over 14 amino acids. Looked up from germline, CDR1 is LNHDA and CDR2 is SQIVND (reference sequence). V was cut by 5 bases and J by 7 bases, with 15 bases left in between.

Sample: peripheral blood. The chain combines TRBV19 with TRBJ1-5; TRBD1 is a possible D gene (5 bases). This receptor was obtained from a woman aged 45-59 years with COVID-19, enrolled during active disease. In nucleotides, the CDR3 is TGTGCCAGTAGTTCCGCGCACAGGTACCAGCCCCAGCATTTT. Its translation: CASSSAHRYQPQHF.